This T cell receptor beta chain was recorded in a study of Ad26.COV2.S vaccination and SARS-CoV-2 variants (dated by TCRdb to about 2021). A note on the overall study: Donors in the vaccine arm were drawn from COV1001, a phase I-IIa trial of Ad26.COV2.S in healthy adults that was multicentre, randomized, double-blind and placebo-controlled. Ad26.COV2.S was given intramuscularly at 5x10^10 or 1x10^11 viral particles, as a single shot or as two shots 56 days apart. Sequencing of the TCRbeta repertoire served to evaluate the specificity and breadth of SARS-CoV-2-reactive T cell receptors following Ad26.COV2.S vaccination. A total of 32 samples were included in the TCR-sequenced set, comprising around 19 Ad26.COV2.S vaccine recipients, 5 placebo recipients and 8 SARS-CoV-2 convalescent individuals. Trial participants were randomized into five groups of five: low-dose or high-dose Ad26.COV2.S given once or twice, or placebo on both occasions. Investigators remained blinded to trial group allocation during experiments and outcome assessment.

The immunoSEQ Assay was used to sequence TCRbeta CDR3 regions. After extraction, genomic DNA underwent amplification by bias-controlled multiplex PCR, followed by high-throughput sequencing. In the source study's methods: Collapsing and filtering of sequences were performed to quantify the absolute abundance of each unique TCRbeta CDR3 region. T cell fraction was estimated by normalizing TCRbeta template counts to usable DNA, with usable DNA measured through amplification of reference genes found in all nucleated cells. Repertoire TCRs were annotated as SARS-CoV-2-specific when V gene, CDR3 amino acid sequence and J gene were exactly matched to a known reactive TCR set. The reference SARS-CoV-2 TCR set was derived from MIRA and filtered for enrichment in COVID-19-positive ImmuneCODE repertoires, a step that removed public or cross-reactive TCRs. Drawing on the MIRA antigens, annotated TCRs were analysed further at the level of specific ORF or position within ORF. Breadth was defined as the number of annotated unique rearrangements divided by the total number of unique productive rearrangements, and depth was defined as the summed frequency of the annotated unique rearrangements. TCR breadth was compared between groups using two-sided Wilcoxon rank-sum tests. The table comes from immuneACCESS by way of TCRdb, which keeps in-frame sequences with V and J called. Part of the clones is missing from these tables; in studies checked, under half for an unresolved V gene and the rest for unknown reasons. That table is the source of V, J and clone size, and D and trimming were worked out from the DNA. Counted in this sample were hundreds of thousands of clones; approximately 90% of them appeared once. Together, the top ten hold around 4.5% of the sample.

The intended sense of this specimen's treatment or condition label: roughly 18 received Ad26.COV2.S at low or high dose, single or two shots; about 5 received placebo; per-sample allocation not given. For vaccine and placebo recipients, repertoires were sequenced using samples collected on day 63 after the first injection. Between 29 July and 7 August 2020, Cohort 1b enrolled about two dozen adults aged 18-55 years at one site in Boston, USA. As a vaccine, Ad26.COV2.S was a replication-incompetent adenovirus type 26 vector that expressed a prefusion-stabilized SARS-CoV-2 spike protein derived from the original Wuhan strain. Note on this clone: Its antigen is unknown. Base qualities are missing; no much larger clone stands one base away.

Trimming at the junction amounts to 0 bases on V and 5 bases on J, and the germline ends lie 16 bases apart. The CDR3 spans 16 residues, from the cysteine through the phenylalanine. Only the CDR3 part of the read is kept: 48 bases, read in frame from the first base. From the germline V gene, CDR1 is LGHNA and CDR2 is YSLEER. Study-wide findings and limitations: Ad26.COV2.S recipients had higher spike-specific TCR breadth than placebo recipients (P = 0.0014). After vaccination, spike-specific CD8+ and CD4+ T cell responses were reported to show substantial breadth. The study was not powered for comparison of responses between vaccine doses or regimens. Non-spike TCR breadth was comparable between vaccine and placebo recipients, consistent with the vaccine containing only spike. It was noted by the authors that total T cell responses may have been underestimated by the TCR breadth and depth analyses.

This sequence was found in a person between 18 and 65 years old who received the Ad26.COV2.S COVID-19 vaccine or a placebo. This specimen was peripheral blood, taken in a trial of Ad26.COV2.S vaccine versus placebo. This chain is built from TRBV4-3 and TRBJ2-5; the D gene is unclear. CDR3 loop: CASSQDLGGKAETQYF. The DNA reads as follows: TGCGCCAGCAGCCAAGATCTGGGTGGTAAGGCGGAGACCCAGTACTTC.